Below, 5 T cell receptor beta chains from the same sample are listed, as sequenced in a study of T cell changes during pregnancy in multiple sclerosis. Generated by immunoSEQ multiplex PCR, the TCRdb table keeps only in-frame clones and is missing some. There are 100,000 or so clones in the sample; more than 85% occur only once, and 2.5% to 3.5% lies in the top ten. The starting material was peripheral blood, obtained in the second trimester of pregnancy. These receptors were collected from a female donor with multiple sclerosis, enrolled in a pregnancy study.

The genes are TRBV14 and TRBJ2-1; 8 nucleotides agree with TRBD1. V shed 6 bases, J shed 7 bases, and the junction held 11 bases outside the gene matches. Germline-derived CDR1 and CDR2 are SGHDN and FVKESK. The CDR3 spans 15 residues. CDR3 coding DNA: TGTGCCAGCAGTGCGCCGGGACAGGTTAGAAATGAGCAGTTCTTC. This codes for CASSAPGQVRNEQFF.

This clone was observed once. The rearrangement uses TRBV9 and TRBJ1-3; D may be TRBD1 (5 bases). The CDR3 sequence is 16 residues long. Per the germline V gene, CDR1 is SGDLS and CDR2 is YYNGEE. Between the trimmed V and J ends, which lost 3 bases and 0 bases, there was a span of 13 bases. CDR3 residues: CASSAEPQGSGNTIYF. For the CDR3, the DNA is TGTGCCAGCAGCGCCGAACCTCAGGGCTCTGGAAACACCATATATTTT.

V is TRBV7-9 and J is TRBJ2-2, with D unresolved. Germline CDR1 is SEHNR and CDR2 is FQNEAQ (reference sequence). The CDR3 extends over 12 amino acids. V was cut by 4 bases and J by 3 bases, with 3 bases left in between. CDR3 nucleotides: TGTGCCAGCAGCTCGGACACCGGGGAGCTGTTTTTT. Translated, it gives CASSSDTGELFF.

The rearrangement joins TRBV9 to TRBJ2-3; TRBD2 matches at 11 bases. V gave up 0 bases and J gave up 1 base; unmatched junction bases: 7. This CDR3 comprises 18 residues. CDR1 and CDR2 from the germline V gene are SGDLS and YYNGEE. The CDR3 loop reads CASSVGGGTSGRTDTQYF. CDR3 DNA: TGTGCCAGCAGCGTAGGAGGGGGGACTAGCGGACGCACAGATACGCAGTATTTT.

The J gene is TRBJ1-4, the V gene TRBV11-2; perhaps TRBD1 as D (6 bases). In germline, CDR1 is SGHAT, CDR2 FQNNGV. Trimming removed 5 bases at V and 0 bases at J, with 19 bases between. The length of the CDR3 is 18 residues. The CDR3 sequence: CASSPTTGRFATNEKLFF. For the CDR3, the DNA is TGTGCCAGCAGCCCCACCACAGGGAGATTTGCAACTAATGAAAAACTGTTTTTT.